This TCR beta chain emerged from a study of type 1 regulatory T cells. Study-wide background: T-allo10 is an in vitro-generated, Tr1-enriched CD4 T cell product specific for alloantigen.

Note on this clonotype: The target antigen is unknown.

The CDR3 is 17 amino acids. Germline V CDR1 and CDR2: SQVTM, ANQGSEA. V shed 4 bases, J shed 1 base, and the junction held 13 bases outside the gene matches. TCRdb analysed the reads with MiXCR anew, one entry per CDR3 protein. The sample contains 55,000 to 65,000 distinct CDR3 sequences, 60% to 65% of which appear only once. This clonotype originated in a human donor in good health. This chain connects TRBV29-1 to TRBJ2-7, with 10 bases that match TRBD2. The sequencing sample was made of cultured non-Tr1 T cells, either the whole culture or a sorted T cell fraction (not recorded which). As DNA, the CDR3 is TGCAGCGTTGGACTAGCGGGTTCGTCCGTCCTGTCCTACGAGCAGTACTTC. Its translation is CSVGLAGSSVLSYEQYF.